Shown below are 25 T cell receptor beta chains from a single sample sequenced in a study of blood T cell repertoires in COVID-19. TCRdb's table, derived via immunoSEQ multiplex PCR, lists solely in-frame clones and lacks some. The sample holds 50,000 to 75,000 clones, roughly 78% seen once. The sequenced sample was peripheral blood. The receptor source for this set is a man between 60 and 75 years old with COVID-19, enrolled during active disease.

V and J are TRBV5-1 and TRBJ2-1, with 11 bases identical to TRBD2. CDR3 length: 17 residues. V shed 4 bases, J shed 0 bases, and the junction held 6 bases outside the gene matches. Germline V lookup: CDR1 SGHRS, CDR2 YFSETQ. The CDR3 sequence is CASSQGLADFSYNEQFF. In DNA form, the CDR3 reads TGCGCCAGCAGCCAGGGACTAGCGGATTTCTCCTACAATGAGCAGTTCTTC.

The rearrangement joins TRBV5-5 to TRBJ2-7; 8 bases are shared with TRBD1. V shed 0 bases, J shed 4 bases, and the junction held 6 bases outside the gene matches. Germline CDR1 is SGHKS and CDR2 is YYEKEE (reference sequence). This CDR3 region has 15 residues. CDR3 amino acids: CASSLVSGQGYEQYF. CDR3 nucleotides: TGTGCCAGCAGCTTGGTGTCAGGACAGGGATACGAGCAGTACTTC.

Here the CDR3 DNA reads TGTGCCAGCAGCTTATATATTGGGGGGTTAGGAAACACCATATATTTT. This encodes CASSLYIGGLGNTIYF. The chain joins TRBV7-2 to TRBJ1-3, with D tentatively TRBD1 (5 bases). The CDR3 contains 16 residues. The germline V gene encodes CDR1 SGHTA and CDR2 FQGNSA. Trimming cost V 2 bases and J 4 bases, with 15 bases left between them. The full variable domain, its missing parts supplied by reference TRBV7-2 and TRBJ1-3, is GAGVSQSPSNKVTEKGKDVELRCDPISGHTALYWYRQSLGQGLEFLIYFQGNSAPDKSGLPSDRFSAERTGGSVSTLTIQRTQQEDSAVYLCASSLYIGGLGNTIYFGEGSWLTVV.

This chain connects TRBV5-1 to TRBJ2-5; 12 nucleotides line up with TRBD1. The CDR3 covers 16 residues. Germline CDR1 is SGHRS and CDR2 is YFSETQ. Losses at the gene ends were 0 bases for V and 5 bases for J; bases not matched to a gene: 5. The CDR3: CASSLAGTGGSETQYF. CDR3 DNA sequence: TGCGCCAGCAGCTTGGCCGGGACAGGGGGCTCGGAGACCCAGTACTTC.

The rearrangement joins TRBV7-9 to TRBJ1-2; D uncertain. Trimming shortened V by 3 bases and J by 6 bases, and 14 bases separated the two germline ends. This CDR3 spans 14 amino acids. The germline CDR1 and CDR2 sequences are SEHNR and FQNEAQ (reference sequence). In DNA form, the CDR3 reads TGTGCCAGCAGCTTGGAGGTTGTGGGGAATGGCTACACCTTC. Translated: CASSLEVVGNGYTF.

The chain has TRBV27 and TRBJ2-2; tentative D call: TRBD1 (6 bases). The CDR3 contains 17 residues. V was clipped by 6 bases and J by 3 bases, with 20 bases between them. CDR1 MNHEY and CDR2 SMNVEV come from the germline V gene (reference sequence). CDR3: CASSRTSRPGDTGELFF. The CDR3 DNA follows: TGTGCCAGCAGCCGGACCTCTAGGCCAGGGGACACCGGGGAGCTGTTTTTT.

CDR3 sequence reads: CASSRREETQYF. The CDR3 DNA follows: TGTGCCAGCTCACGGCGGGAAGAGACCCAGTACTTC. The rearrangement joins TRBV5-5 to TRBJ2-5, with D maybe TRBD2 (5 bases). This CDR3 spans 12 amino acids. Trimming took off 7 bases at V and 3 bases at J, with 10 bases between the two ends. Germline lookup yields CDR1 SGHKS and CDR2 YYEKEE (reference sequence).

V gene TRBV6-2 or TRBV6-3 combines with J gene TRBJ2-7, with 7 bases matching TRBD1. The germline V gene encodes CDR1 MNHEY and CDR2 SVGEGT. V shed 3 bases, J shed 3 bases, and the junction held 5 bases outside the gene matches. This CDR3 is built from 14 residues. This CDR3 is CASSYWTGLYEQYF. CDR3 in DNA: TGTGCCAGCAGTTATTGGACAGGACTCTACGAGCAGTACTTC.

CDR3 bases: TGTGCCACCCGCGGGCAGAACACAGATACGCAGTATTTT. Its translation: CATRGQNTDTQYF. The chain couples TRBV27 to TRBJ2-3; the D gene is possibly TRBD2 (5 bases). Germline V lookup: CDR1 MNHEY, CDR2 SMNVEV (reference sequence). V was trimmed by 10 bases and J by 2 bases, leaving 13 bases between them. The CDR3 spans 13 residues.

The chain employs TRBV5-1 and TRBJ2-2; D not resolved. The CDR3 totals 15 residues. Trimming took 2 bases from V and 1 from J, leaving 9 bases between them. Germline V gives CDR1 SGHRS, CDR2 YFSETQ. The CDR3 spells CASSFSNKNTGELFF. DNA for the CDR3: TGCGCCAGCAGCTTCTCCAACAAGAACACCGGGGAGCTGTTTTTT.

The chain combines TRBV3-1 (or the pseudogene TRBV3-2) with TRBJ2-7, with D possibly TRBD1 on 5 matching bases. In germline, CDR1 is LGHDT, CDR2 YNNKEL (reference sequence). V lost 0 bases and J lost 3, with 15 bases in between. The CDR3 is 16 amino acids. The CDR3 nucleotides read TGTGCCAGCAGCCAAGACCCGACAGCTGGGATCTACGAGCAGTACTTC. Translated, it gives CASSQDPTAGIYEQYF.

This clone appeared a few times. CDR3 coding DNA: TGTGCCAGCAGTATTCCGGGAACTAATGAAAAACTGTTTTTT. It encodes CASSIPGTNEKLFF. The chain combines TRBV2 with TRBJ1-4, with D uncertain. CDR1 and CDR2 from the germline V gene are SNHLY and FYNNEI. V was shortened by 5 bases and J by 1 base, with 8 bases between the two germline ends. This CDR3 region has 14 residues.

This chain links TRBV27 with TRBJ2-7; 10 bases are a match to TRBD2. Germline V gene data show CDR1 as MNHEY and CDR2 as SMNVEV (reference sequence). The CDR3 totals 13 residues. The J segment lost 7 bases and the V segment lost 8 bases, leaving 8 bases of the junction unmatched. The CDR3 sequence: CASRPLAGVEQYF. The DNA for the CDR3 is TGTGCCAGCCGACCCCTAGCGGGAGTAGAGCAGTACTTC.

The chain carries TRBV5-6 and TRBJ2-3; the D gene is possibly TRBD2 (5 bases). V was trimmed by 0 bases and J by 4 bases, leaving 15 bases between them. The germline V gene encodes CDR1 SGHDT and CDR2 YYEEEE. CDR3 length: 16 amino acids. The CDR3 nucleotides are TGTGCCAGCAGCTTGGTGGTTGGGGAAGCGGCAGATACGCAGTATTTT. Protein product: CASSLVVGEAADTQYF.

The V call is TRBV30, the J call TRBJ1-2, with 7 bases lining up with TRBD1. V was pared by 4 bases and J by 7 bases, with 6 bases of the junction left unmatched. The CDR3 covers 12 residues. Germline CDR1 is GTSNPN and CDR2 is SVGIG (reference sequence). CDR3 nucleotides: TGTGCCTGGACGGACAGGTTCATTGGCTACACCTTC. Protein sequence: CAWTDRFIGYTF.

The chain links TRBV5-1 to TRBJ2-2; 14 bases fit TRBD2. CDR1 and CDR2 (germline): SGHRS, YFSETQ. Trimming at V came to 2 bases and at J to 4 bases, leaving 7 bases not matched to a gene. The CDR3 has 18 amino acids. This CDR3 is CASSFAGLAGGSTGELFF. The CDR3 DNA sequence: TGCGCCAGCAGCTTCGCAGGACTAGCGGGGGGAAGCACCGGGGAGCTGTTTTTT.

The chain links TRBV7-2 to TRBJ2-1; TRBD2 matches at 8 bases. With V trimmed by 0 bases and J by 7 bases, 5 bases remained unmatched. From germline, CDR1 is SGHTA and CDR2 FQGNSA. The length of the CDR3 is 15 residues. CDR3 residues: CASSLASGSWNEQFF. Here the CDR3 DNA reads TGTGCCAGCAGCTTAGCCAGCGGGAGTTGGAATGAGCAGTTCTTC.

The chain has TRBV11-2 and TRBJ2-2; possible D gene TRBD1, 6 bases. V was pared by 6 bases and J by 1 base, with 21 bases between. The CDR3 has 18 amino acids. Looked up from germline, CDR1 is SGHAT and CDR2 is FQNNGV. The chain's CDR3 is CASRRTGTSARNTGELFF. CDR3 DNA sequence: TGTGCCAGCAGGAGAACCGGGACAAGTGCGCGGAACACCGGGGAGCTGTTTTTT. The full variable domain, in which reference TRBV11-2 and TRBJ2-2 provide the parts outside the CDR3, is EAGVAQSPRYKIIEKRQSVAFWCNPISGHATLYWYQQILGQGPKLLIQFQNNGVVDDSQLPKDRFSAERLKGVDSTLKIQPAKLEDSAVYLCASRRTGTSARNTGELFFGEGSRLTVL.

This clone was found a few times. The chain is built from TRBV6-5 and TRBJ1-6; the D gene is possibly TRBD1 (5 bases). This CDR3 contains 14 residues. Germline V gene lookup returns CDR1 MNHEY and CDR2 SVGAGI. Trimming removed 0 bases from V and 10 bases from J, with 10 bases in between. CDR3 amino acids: CASSYSGGGSPLHF. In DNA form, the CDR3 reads TGTGCCAGCAGTTACTCGGGGGGGGGATCACCCCTCCACTTT.

CDR3 in amino acids: CASSVEGTASGNTIYF. The DNA of the CDR3 is TGTGCCAGCAGCGTAGAGGGGACAGCTTCTGGAAACACCATATATTTT. The V call is TRBV9, the J call TRBJ1-3; 7 nucleotides agree with TRBD1. The CDR3 has 16 amino acids. With 0 bases clipped from V and 1 base from J, the junction kept 4 bases outside the gene matches. Germline V CDR1 and CDR2: SGDLS, YYNGEE.

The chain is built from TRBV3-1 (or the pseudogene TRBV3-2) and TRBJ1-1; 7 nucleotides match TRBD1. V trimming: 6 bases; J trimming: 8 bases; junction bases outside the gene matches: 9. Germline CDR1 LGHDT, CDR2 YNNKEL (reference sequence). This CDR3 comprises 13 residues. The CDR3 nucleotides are TGTGCCAGCAGACCCAGGAGGGGGCGAGAAGCTTTCTTT. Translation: CASRPRRGREAFF.

The CDR3 loop reads CASSVSPGTDTQYF. CDR3 DNA: TGTGCCAGCAGCGTAAGTCCGGGCACAGATACGCAGTATTTT. The genes are TRBV9 and TRBJ2-3; D unclear. This CDR3 comprises 14 residues. Per the germline V gene, CDR1 is SGDLS and CDR2 is YYNGEE. V lost 1 base and J 1 base, leaving 7 bases between the germline ends. The full variable domain, completed using reference TRBV9 and TRBJ2-3, is DSGVTQTPKHLITATGQRVTLRCSPRSGDLSVYWYQQSLDQGLQFLIQYYNGEERAKGNILERFSAQQFPDLHSELNLSSLELGDSALYFCASSVSPGTDTQYFGPGTRLTVL.

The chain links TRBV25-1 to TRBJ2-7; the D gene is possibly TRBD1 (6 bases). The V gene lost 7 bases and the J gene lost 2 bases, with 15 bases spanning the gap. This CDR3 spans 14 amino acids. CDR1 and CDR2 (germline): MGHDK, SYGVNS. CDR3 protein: CASKSHAGAYEQYF. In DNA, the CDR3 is TGTGCCAGCAAATCGCACGCAGGGGCCTACGAGCAGTACTTC.

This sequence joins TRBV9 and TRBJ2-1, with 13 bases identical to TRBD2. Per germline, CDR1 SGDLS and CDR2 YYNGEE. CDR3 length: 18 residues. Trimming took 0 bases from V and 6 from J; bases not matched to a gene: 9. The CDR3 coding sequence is TGTGCCAGCAGCGTAGCGGGGACTAGCGGGATATCAGGCAATGAGCAGTTCTTC. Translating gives CASSVAGTSGISGNEQFF. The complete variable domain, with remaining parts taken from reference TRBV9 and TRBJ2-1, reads DSGVTQTPKHLITATGQRVTLRCSPRSGDLSVYWYQQSLDQGLQFLIQYYNGEERAKGNILERFSAQQFPDLHSELNLSSLELGDSALYFCASSVAGTSGISGNEQFFGPGTRLTVL.

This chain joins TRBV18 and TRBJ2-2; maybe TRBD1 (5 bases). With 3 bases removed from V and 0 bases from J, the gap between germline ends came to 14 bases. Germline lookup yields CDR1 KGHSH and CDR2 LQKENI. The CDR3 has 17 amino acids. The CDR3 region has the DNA TGTGCCAGCTCACCGCAAATTGAGACAGCGAACACCGGGGAGCTGTTTTTT. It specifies CASSPQIETANTGELFF. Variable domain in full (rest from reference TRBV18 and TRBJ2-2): NAGVMQNPRHLVRRRGQEARLRCSPMKGHSHVYWYRQLPEEGLKFMVYLQKENIIDESGMPKERFSAEFPKEGPSILRIQQVVRGDSAAYFCASSPQIETANTGELFFGEGSRLTVL.